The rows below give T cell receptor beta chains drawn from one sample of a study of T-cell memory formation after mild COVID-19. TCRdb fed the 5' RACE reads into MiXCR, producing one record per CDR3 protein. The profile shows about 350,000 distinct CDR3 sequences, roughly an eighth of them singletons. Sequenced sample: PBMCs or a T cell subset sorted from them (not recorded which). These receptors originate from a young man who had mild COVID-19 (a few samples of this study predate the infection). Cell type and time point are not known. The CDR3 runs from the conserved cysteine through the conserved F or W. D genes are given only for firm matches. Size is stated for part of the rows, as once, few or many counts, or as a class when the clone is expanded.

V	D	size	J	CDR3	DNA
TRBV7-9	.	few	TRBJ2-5	CASSVWGSGETQYF	TGTGCCAGCAGCGTCTGGGGTTCCGGGGAGACCCAGTACTTC
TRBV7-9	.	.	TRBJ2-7	CASSVPQGVGGYEQYF	TGTGCCAGCAGCGTCCCCCAGGGGGTCGGGGGCTACGAGCAGTACTTC
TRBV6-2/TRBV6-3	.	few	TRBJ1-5	CASSYSGRSQPQHF	TGTGCCAGCAGTTACAGCGGGCGTTCTCAGCCCCAGCATTTT
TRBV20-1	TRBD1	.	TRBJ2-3	CSARISGGRFDTQYF	TGCAGTGCTAGAATCTCAGGGGGCCGTTTTGATACGCAGTATTTT
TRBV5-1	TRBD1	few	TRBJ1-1	CASSLGRTGVFTEAFF	TGCGCCAGCAGCTTAGGCCGCACAGGGGTCTTCACTGAAGCTTTCTTT
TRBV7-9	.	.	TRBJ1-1	CASSWVRNTEAFF	TGTGCCAGCAGCTGGGTTCGGAACACTGAAGCTTTCTTT
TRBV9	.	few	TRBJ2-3	CASSVGNVGRSDTQYF	TGTGCCAGCAGCGTAGGCAACGTAGGGAGATCGGATACGCAGTATTTT
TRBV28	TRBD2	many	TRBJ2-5	CASSLSAGGRETQYF	TGTGCCAGCAGTTTATCTGCCGGGGGGAGAGAGACCCAGTACTTC
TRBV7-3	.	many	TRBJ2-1	CASRSTGSSYNEQFF	TGTGCCAGCAGATCGACAGGCTCTTCCTACAATGAGCAGTTCTTC
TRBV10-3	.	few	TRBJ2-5	CAISGPTRTETQYF	TGTGCCATCAGCGGTCCCACTAGAACGGAGACCCAGTACTTC
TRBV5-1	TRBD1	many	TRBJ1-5	CASSPGTGNQPQHF	TGCGCCAGCAGCCCCGGGACAGGGAATCAGCCCCAGCATTTT
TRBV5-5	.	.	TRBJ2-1	CASSSGPGDAEQFF	TGTGCCAGCAGCTCCGGGCCGGGGGACGCTGAGCAGTTCTTC
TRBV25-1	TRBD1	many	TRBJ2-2	CASSDRGHTGELFF	TGTGCCAGCAGTGACAGGGGGCACACCGGGGAGCTGTTTTTT
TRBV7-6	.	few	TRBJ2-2	CASSLSAGSGELFF	TGTGCCAGCAGCTTATCAGCCGGGAGCGGGGAGCTGTTTTTT
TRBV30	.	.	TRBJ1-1	CAWGGGTEAFF	TGTGCCTGGGGGGGGGGGACTGAAGCTTTCTTT
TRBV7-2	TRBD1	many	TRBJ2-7	CASSFPDRGRFEQYF	TGTGCCAGCAGCTTCCCGGACAGGGGAAGGTTCGAGCAGTACTTC
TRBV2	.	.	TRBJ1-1	CASSEIRGDTEAFF	TGTGCCAGCAGTGAAATCAGAGGGGACACTGAAGCTTTCTTT
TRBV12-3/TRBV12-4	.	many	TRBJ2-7	CASSLLGVSYEQYF	TGTGCCAGCAGTTTATTAGGGGTTTCCTACGAGCAGTACTTC
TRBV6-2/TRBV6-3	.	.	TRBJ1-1	CASTLGETEAFF	TGTGCCAGCACCTTGGGGGAGACCGAAGCTTTCTTT
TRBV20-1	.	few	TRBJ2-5	CSANFRGTIETQYF	TGCAGTGCAAACTTCAGGGGCACGATAGAGACCCAGTACTTC
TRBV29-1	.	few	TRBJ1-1	CSVRTQTANTEAFF	TGCAGCGTTCGCACACAGACAGCGAACACTGAAGCTTTCTTT
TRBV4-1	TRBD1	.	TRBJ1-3	CASRDLGQGARNTIYF	TGCGCCAGCAGAGACCTTGGACAGGGGGCCAGAAACACCATATATTTT
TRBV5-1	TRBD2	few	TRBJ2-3	CASSLSRLAGTDTQYF	TGCGCCAGCAGCTTGTCCCGACTAGCGGGCACAGATACGCAGTATTTT
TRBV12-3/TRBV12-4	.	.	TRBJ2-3	CASRASRVTDTQYF	TGTGCCAGCAGGGCAAGCAGGGTTACAGATACGCAGTATTTT
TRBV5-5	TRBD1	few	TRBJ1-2	CASSLQGGANYGYTF	TGTGCCAGCAGCTTGCAGGGGGGAGCTAACTATGGCTACACCTTC
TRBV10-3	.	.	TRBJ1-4	CAISESGSARGEKLFF	TGTGCCATCAGTGAGTCTGGGTCCGCACGCGGGGAAAAACTGTTTTTT
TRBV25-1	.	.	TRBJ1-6	CASSEQGSNSPLHF	TGTGCCAGCAGTGAACAGGGGTCGAATTCACCCCTCCACTTT
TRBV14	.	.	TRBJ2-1	CASSQEQGLDEQFF	TGTGCCAGCAGCCAAGAACAGGGATTAGATGAGCAGTTCTTC
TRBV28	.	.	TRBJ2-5	CASSLGGQRETQYF	TGTGCCAGCAGTTTGGGTGGACAGAGGGAGACCCAGTACTTC
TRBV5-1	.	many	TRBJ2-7	CASSVGGGGYEQYF	TGCGCCAGCAGCGTGGGCGGCGGTGGCTACGAGCAGTACTTC
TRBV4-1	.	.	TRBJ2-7	CASSRLDSSGVYEQYF	TGCGCCAGCAGCCGCCTTGACAGTTCCGGCGTCTACGAGCAGTACTTC
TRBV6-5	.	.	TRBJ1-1	CASSLGPIRTEAFF	TGTGCCAGCAGTTTAGGCCCGATTAGGACTGAAGCTTTCTTT
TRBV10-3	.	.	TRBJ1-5	CAIADSNQPQHF	TGTGCCATCGCGGACAGTAATCAGCCCCAGCATTTT
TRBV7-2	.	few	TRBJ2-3	CASAGLSTDTQYF	TGTGCCAGCGCGGGGCTGAGCACAGATACGCAGTATTTT
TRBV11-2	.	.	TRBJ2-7	CASSLGAGNDEQYF	TGTGCCAGCAGCTTAGGAGCAGGGAACGACGAGCAGTACTTC
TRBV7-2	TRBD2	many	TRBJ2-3	CASSWKRGGISDTQYF	TGTGCCAGCAGCTGGAAGCGGGGGGGCATATCAGATACGCAGTATTTT
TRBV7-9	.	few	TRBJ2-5	CASSKVGANVYQETQYF	TGTGCCAGCAGCAAAGTGGGGGCGAACGTTTACCAAGAGACCCAGTACTTC
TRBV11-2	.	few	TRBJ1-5	CASSWTENQPQHF	TGTGCCAGCAGCTGGACAGAAAATCAGCCCCAGCATTTT
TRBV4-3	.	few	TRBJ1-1	CASSQAHRADTEAFF	TGCGCCAGCAGCCAAGCACACAGGGCGGACACTGAAGCTTTCTTT
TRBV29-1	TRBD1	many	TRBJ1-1	CSVEWDRVHTEAFF	TGCAGCGTTGAGTGGGACAGGGTCCACACTGAAGCTTTCTTT
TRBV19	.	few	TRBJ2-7	CASSYRAFSYEQYF	TGTGCCAGTAGTTACCGGGCCTTCTCCTACGAGCAGTACTTC
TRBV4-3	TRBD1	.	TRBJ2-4	CASSQGTGIKNIQYF	TGCGCCAGCAGCCAAGGGACAGGAATAAAAAACATTCAGTACTTC
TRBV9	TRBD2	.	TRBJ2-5	CASSTGTSFWGETQYF	TGTGCCAGCAGCACCGGGACTAGCTTTTGGGGAGAGACCCAGTACTTC